The 4 T cell receptor beta chains given below trace back to one sample, sequenced in a study of blood T cell repertoires in COVID-19. Here immunoSEQ multiplex PCR was the method, and the copy in TCRdb shows in-frame clones only, minus some. The profile shows 150,000 to 200,000 clones, about 90% of them singletons. Sequenced input: peripheral blood. The receptors were gathered from a woman aged 60-70 years with COVID-19, enrolled during active disease.

This clone was seen a few times. The chain joins TRBV28 to TRBJ1-1; possible D gene TRBD1, 6 bases. Trimming cost V 9 bases and J 5 bases, with 16 bases left between them. This CDR3 spans 13 amino acids. Germline V lookup: CDR1 MDHEN, CDR2 SYDVKM. CDR3 region: CASTVQGWTEAFF. As DNA, the CDR3 is TGTGCCAGTACCGTCCAGGGGTGGACTGAAGCTTTCTTT.

The V gene is TRBV4-3, the J gene TRBJ2-1; the match to TRBD2 covers 11 bases. This CDR3 is 18 amino acids long. Germline CDR1 reads LGHNA; CDR2 reads YSLEER. V trimming: 4 bases; J trimming: 0 bases; junction bases outside the gene matches: 8. In DNA, the CDR3 is TGCGCCAGCAGCCGTAGTGGGACTAGCGGAAGCTCCTACAATGAGCAGTTCTTC. It yields the protein CASSRSGTSGSSYNEQFF.

The gene calls are TRBV7-9 and TRBJ1-4, with D hard to call. This CDR3 region has 13 residues. V lost 1 base to trimming and J lost 6 bases, with 6 bases between them. Germline V CDR1 and CDR2: SEHNR, FQNEAQ (reference sequence). CDR3 nucleotide sequence: TGTGCCAGCAGCTTAGGCGGAGATGAAAAACTGTTTTTT. The encoded protein is CASSLGGDEKLFF.

This rearrangement joins TRBV3-1 (or the pseudogene TRBV3-2) to TRBJ2-7, with 7 bases that match TRBD1. Germline values: CDR1 LGHDT, CDR2 YNNKEL (reference sequence). The junction had 12 bases not matched to a gene; V was cut back by 6 bases and J by 7 bases. CDR3 length: 14 residues. The CDR3 coding sequence is TGTGCCAGCAGTCCCGGGACAGTTACAGAGGAGCAGTACTTC. Protein sequence: CASSPGTVTEEQYF.